The next 24 T cell receptor beta chains were all read from a single sample in a study of CD8 T cells in Susac syndrome. A quantity of about 0.5 to 1 ug RNA underwent reverse transcription using random hexamers. Via MiXCR, TCRdb re-called the immunoSEQ multiplex PCR reads, giving one row per CDR3 protein. Of about 200,000 distinct CDR3 sequences listed, roughly 91% are singletons. Sequenced sample: CD4+ T cells from PBMCs. These receptors were taken from a human donor with Susac syndrome.

This chain uses TRBV29-1 with TRBJ1-2; no reliable D call. V gave up 5 bases and J gave up 0 bases, with 10 bases separating them. CDR1 and CDR2 (germline): SQVTM, ANQGSEA. There are 13 residues in the CDR3. In nucleotides, the CDR3 is TGCAGCGTTCAGGAGTGGACTAACTATGGCTACACCTTC. It is translated as CSVQEWTNYGYTF. Full variable domain (rest looked up from reference TRBV29-1 and TRBJ1-2): SAVISQKPSRDICQRGTSLTIQCQVDSQVTMMFWYRQQPGQSLTLIATANQGSEATYESGFVIDKFPISRPNLTFSTLTVSNMSPEDSSIYLCSVQEWTNYGYTFGSGTRLTVV.

The count of this clonotype is one. The rearrangement uses TRBV5-4 and TRBJ2-3, with D perhaps TRBD2 (5 bases). Trimming removed 1 base at V and 3 bases at J, with 9 bases between. Germline V gene lookup returns CDR1 SGHNT and CDR2 YYREEE (reference sequence). CDR3 length: 14 residues. The DNA for the CDR3 is TGTGCCAGCAGCTTGATCAGCGGAACAGATACGCAGTATTTT. Its protein is CASSLISGTDTQYF. The variable domain in full, completed from reference TRBV5-4 and TRBJ2-3, reads ETGVTQSPTHLIKTRGQQVTLRCSSQSGHNTVSWYQQALGQGPQFIFQYYREEENGRGNFPPRFSGLQFPNYSSELNVNALELDDSALYLCASSLISGTDTQYFGPGTRLTVL.

The chain employs TRBV5-1 and TRBJ1-1; maybe TRBD1 (5 bases). Trimming took off 3 bases at V and 6 bases at J, with 12 bases between the two ends. CDR1 is SGHRS, CDR2 YFSETQ, per germline. The CDR3 contains 13 residues. This chain's CDR3 is CASSWRQGAEAFF. DNA for the CDR3: TGCGCCAGCAGCTGGCGGCAGGGTGCTGAAGCTTTCTTT.

The CDR3 reads CASRSDRDAPEAFF. The CDR3 DNA follows: TGTGCCAGCAGATCCGACAGGGACGCACCTGAAGCTTTCTTT. This chain connects TRBV9 to TRBJ1-1, with 7 bases that match TRBD1. Trimming at V came to 5 bases and at J to 6 bases, leaving 10 bases not matched to a gene. Germline-derived CDR1 and CDR2 are SGDLS and YYNGEE. The CDR3 has 14 amino acids. Full variable domain (missing parts from reference TRBV9 and TRBJ1-1): DSGVTQTPKHLITATGQRVTLRCSPRSGDLSVYWYQQSLDQGLQFLIQYYNGEERAKGNILERFSAQQFPDLHSELNLSSLELGDSALYFCASRSDRDAPEAFFGQGTRLTVV.

The rearrangement uses TRBV18 and TRBJ2-7; unclear D gene. V was trimmed by 2 bases and J by 2 bases, leaving 7 bases between them. Germline V CDR1 and CDR2: KGHSH, LQKENI. CDR3 length: 13 amino acids. The chain's CDR3 is CASSPAGTYEQYF. CDR3 DNA sequence: TGTGCCAGCTCACCAGCCGGAACCTACGAGCAGTACTTC.

CDR3 sequence: CASSTGLAGGLEEQFF. CDR3 DNA sequence: TGTGCCAGCAGCACCGGACTAGCGGGAGGACTTGAGGAGCAGTTCTTC. V is TRBV7-3 and J is TRBJ2-1; 14 nucleotides agree with TRBD2. V was pared by 5 bases and J by 10 bases, with 10 bases of the junction left unmatched. The germline CDR1 and CDR2 sequences are SGHTA and FQGTGA. The CDR3 is 16 residues long.

The CDR3 sequence: CASSERGQRDTIYF. The CDR3, as DNA: TGTGCCAGCAGTGAACGCGGGCAGCGCGACACCATATATTTT. The genes are TRBV6-1 and TRBJ1-3; no definite D call. The germline CDR1 and CDR2 sequences are MNHNS and SASEGT. The CDR3 spans 14 residues. The germline V and J ends were trimmed by 2 bases and 8 bases, with 13 bases remaining between them.

V and J are TRBV2 and TRBJ1-1; 7 bases fit TRBD1. CDR1 is SNHLY, CDR2 FYNNEI, per germline. J was trimmed by 1 base and V by 4 bases; bases with no gene match: 6. This CDR3 region has 15 residues. The CDR3 protein is CASSAQGLRNTEAFF. DNA for the CDR3: TGTGCCAGCAGTGCACAGGGGCTACGGAACACTGAAGCTTTCTTT. Drawing the rest from reference TRBV2 and TRBJ1-1, the complete variable domain is EPEVTQTPSHQVTQMGQEVILRCVPISNHLYFYWYRQILGQKVEFLVSFYNNEISEKSEIFDDQFSVERPDGSNFTLKIRSTKLEDSAMYFCASSAQGLRNTEAFFGQGTRLTVV.

The V and J genes are TRBV7-3 and TRBJ2-1; 9 bases match TRBD1. V was pared by 5 bases and J by 4 bases, with 9 bases of the junction left unmatched. The CDR3 is made up of 16 amino acids. CDR1 is SGHTA and CDR2 is FQGTGA in the germline V gene. Here the CDR3 reads CASSALPGQGYNEQFF. The CDR3 region has the DNA TGTGCCAGCAGCGCTCTCCCGGGACAGGGATACAATGAGCAGTTCTTC.

The chain uses TRBV6-5 and TRBJ1-6; TRBD1 matches 7 bases. The V and J ends lost 2 bases and 2 bases, in that order; junction bases with no gene match: 9. The germline CDR1 and CDR2 sequences are MNHEY and SVGAGI. CDR3 length equals 18 residues. The CDR3 DNA sequence: TGTGCCAGCAGTTACGGGGCCCCAGGGGGAGCCTATAATTCACCCCTCCACTTT. It codes for CASSYGAPGGAYNSPLHF.

Remarks on this clonotype: Compared with germline, one end of the junction differs, possibly owing to a read error. This sequence joins TRBV7-9 and TRBJ1-2, with 8 bases identical to TRBD1. Germline V gene data show CDR1 as SEHNR and CDR2 as FQNEAQ (reference sequence). This CDR3 comprises 14 residues. The CDR3, as DNA: TGTGCCAGCAGCCCAGGGGGCGCTAACTATAGCTACACCTTC. This sequence encodes CASSPGGANYSYTF.

This sequence joins TRBV5-1 and TRBJ2-2; TRBD2 aligns across 9 bases. V lost 3 bases, J lost 6 bases, and 9 bases stayed unmatched. Per germline, CDR1 SGHRS and CDR2 YFSETQ. The CDR3 is 16 amino acids. The CDR3 DNA is TGCGCCAGCAGCTCCCGGACTAGCGCACACCCCGGGGAGCTGTTTTTT. This encodes CASSSRTSAHPGELFF. Complete variable domain (other parts from reference TRBV5-1 and TRBJ2-2): KAGVTQTPRYLIKTRGQQVTLSCSPISGHRSVSWYQQTPGQGLQFLFEYFSETQRNKGNFPGRFSGRQFSNSRSEMNVSTLELGDSALYLCASSSRTSAHPGELFFGEGSRLTVL.

This clonotype has only a few counts. This sequence joins TRBV7-2 and TRBJ2-3, with D perhaps assigned TRBD1 or TRBD2 (6 bases each). Trimming cost V 5 bases and J 7 bases, with 10 bases left between them. Germline CDR1 is SGHTA and CDR2 is FQGNSA. CDR3 size: 12 residues. Here the CDR3 reads CASSGGRNTQYF. The DNA for the CDR3 is TGTGCCAGCAGCGGGGGGCGTAATACGCAGTATTTT.

V is TRBV15 and J is TRBJ2-5; no firm D call. The CDR3 extends over 13 amino acids. The germline V and J ends were trimmed by 0 bases and 3 bases, with 5 bases remaining between them. Germline values: CDR1 LNHNV, CDR2 YYDKDF (reference sequence). CDR3 sequence reads: CATSRDWKETQYF. The CDR3, as DNA: TGTGCCACCAGCAGAGACTGGAAAGAGACCCAGTACTTC.

The V call is TRBV2, the J call TRBJ2-1; 14 bases are shared with TRBD2. The V gene's germline CDR1 is SNHLY and CDR2 FYNNEI. This CDR3 has 15 amino acids. The J segment lost 8 bases and the V segment lost 4 bases, leaving 4 bases of the junction unmatched. Written as DNA, the CDR3 is TGTGCCAGCAGTGCCGGACTAGCGGGAGGTGATGAGCAGTTCTTC. This gives the protein CASSAGLAGGDEQFF.

The V gene is TRBV3-1, the J gene TRBJ2-5, with 9 bases fitting TRBD2. Per the germline V gene, CDR1 is LGHDT and CDR2 is YNNKEL (reference sequence). V lost 4 bases, J lost 2 bases, and 8 bases stayed unmatched. This CDR3 contains 16 residues. CDR3 nucleotides: TGTGCCAGCAGCCCAATGTCTAGCGGGAAACAAGAGACCCAGTACTTC. It encodes CASSPMSSGKQETQYF.

The chain is built from TRBV16 and TRBJ1-2, with D tentatively TRBD1 (5 bases). V was cut by 0 bases and J by 1 base, with 12 bases left in between. The CDR3 loop spans 16 amino acids. Germline CDR1 is KGHSY and CDR2 is FQNENV. The CDR3 sequence is CASSQSAGGFNYGYTF. CDR3 bases: TGTGCCAGCAGCCAATCAGCCGGGGGATTTAACTATGGCTACACCTTC.

The gene calls are TRBV20-1 and TRBJ2-2, with D possibly TRBD1 on 6 matching bases. Germline V lookup: CDR1 DFQATT, CDR2 SNEGSKA (reference sequence). The CDR3 covers 14 residues. Between the trimmed V and J ends, which lost 1 base and 6 bases, there was a span of 12 bases. CDR3 nucleotide sequence: TGCAGTGCTAGAGCAGGGGATCTCGCCGGGGAGCTGTTTTTT. It is translated as CSARAGDLAGELFF.

CDR3: CARFPTDSRIEQYF. In DNA, the CDR3 is TGTGCCAGATTTCCCACGGACTCGCGGATCGAGCAGTACTTC. The chain uses TRBV6-5 and TRBJ2-7; a possible D gene is TRBD2 (5 bases). Germline V lookup: CDR1 MNHEY, CDR2 SVGAGI. V gave up 9 bases and J gave up 6 bases, with 21 bases separating them. The CDR3 contains 14 residues.

The chain joins TRBV3-1 to TRBJ2-1, with no clear D. The CDR3 has 13 residues. V lost 3 bases to trimming and J lost 3 bases, with 6 bases between them. In germline, CDR1 is LGHDT, CDR2 YNNKEL (reference sequence). The CDR3 here is CASSQDFYNEQFF. Written as DNA, the CDR3 is TGTGCCAGCAGCCAGGATTTCTACAATGAGCAGTTCTTC.

V is TRBV7-2 and J is TRBJ1-2, with TRBD1 matching 8 bases. Germline lookup yields CDR1 SGHTA and CDR2 FQGNSA. The CDR3 totals 14 residues. Trimming took 5 bases from V and 4 from J; bases not matched to a gene: 6. In DNA, the CDR3 is TGTGCCAGCAGCCCCCGGACAGGGTTCTATGGCTACACCTTC. Translated: CASSPRTGFYGYTF.

The CDR3 protein is CASSGTGFGRYTF. CDR3 coding DNA: TGTGCCAGCAGCGGGACAGGGTTCGGGCGCTACACCTTC. The rearrangement joins TRBV9 to TRBJ1-2, with 8 bases that match TRBD1. V lost 3 bases, J lost 9 bases, and 7 bases stayed unmatched. The CDR3 is 13 amino acids. Germline CDR1 and CDR2: SGDLS and YYNGEE.

The chain employs TRBV7-3 and TRBJ2-2; 8 bases agree with TRBD2. Per germline, CDR1 SGHTA and CDR2 FQGTGA. Trimming at V came to 5 bases and at J to 7 bases, leaving 6 bases not matched to a gene. The CDR3 consists of 14 residues. The chain's CDR3 is CASSPTGTSGELFF. CDR3 in DNA: TGTGCCAGCAGCCCGACCGGGACTAGCGGGGAGCTGTTTTTT. Combining the CDR3 with reference TRBV7-3 and TRBJ2-2 gives the whole variable domain GAGVSQTPSNKVTEKGKYVELRCDPISGHTALYWYRQSLGQGPEFLIYFQGTGAADDSGLPNDRFFAVRPEGSVSTLKIQRTERGDSAVYLCASSPTGTSGELFFGEGSRLTVL.

The chain's CDR3 is CASSPRLAGTSYNEQFF. The CDR3 bases are TGTGCCAGCAGCCCCAGACTAGCGGGGACCTCCTACAATGAGCAGTTCTTC. The rearrangement links TRBV7-3 to TRBJ2-1; 11 nucleotides agree with TRBD2. J lost 0 bases, V lost 5 bases, and 6 bases had no gene match. The CDR3 covers 17 residues. Germline lookup yields CDR1 SGHTA and CDR2 FQGTGA.